The 11 T cell receptor beta chains below were found in one sample sequenced in a study of blood T cells in healthy people across ages. The use of a sample-barcoded 5' primer and a J-beta primer mix characterized a second PCR of 7 to 11 cycles. One entry per CDR3 protein, called by TCRdb with MiXCR from the 5' RACE reads. The sample has some 1.8 million distinct CDR3 sequences, approximately 40% seen once. The sample comprised blood. These receptor sequences come from a human donor in good health.

The chain uses TRBV24-1 and TRBJ2-6; D ambiguous. Germline CDR1 KGHDR, CDR2 SFDVKD. V lost 3 bases and J 1 base, leaving 6 bases between the germline ends. The CDR3 has 15 residues. The CDR3: CATSDKESGANVLTF. The DNA for the CDR3 is TGTGCCACCAGTGATAAGGAATCTGGGGCCAACGTCCTGACTTTC.

CDR3 amino acids: CASSLRTSGALYNEQFF. The CDR3 DNA reads TGTGCCAGCAGCCTGAGGACTAGCGGGGCCCTCTACAATGAGCAGTTCTTC. The V call is TRBV14, the J call TRBJ2-1; the match to TRBD2 covers 12 bases. With 4 bases clipped from V and 3 bases from J, the junction kept 7 bases outside the gene matches. Looked up from germline, CDR1 is SGHDN and CDR2 is FVKESK. The CDR3 has 17 residues. The variable domain in full, completed from reference TRBV14 and TRBJ2-1, reads EAGVTQFPSHSVIEKGQTVTLRCDPISGHDNLYWYRRVMGKEIKFLLHFVKESKQDESGMPNNRFLAERTGGTYSTLKVQPAELEDSGVYFCASSLRTSGALYNEQFFGPGTRLTVL.

To note about this clonotype: One end of the junction varies from germline; a read error may be responsible. The genes are TRBV6-5 and TRBJ2-3; no clear D gene. The CDR3 has 15 amino acids. Germline CDR1 reads MNHEY; CDR2 reads SVGAGI. CDR3 in DNA: TGTGCCAGCAGTTACTCAGGTCTGGTCCCAGATCCGCAGTATTTT. It translates to CASSYSGLVPDPQYF.

This clonotype has just a few counts. The V and J genes are TRBV28 and TRBJ2-1; D is unresolved. This CDR3 comprises 14 residues. Trimming removed 2 bases at V and 0 bases at J, with 5 bases between. The germline V gene has CDR1 MDHEN and CDR2 SYDVKM. CDR3 in DNA: TGTGCCAGCAGTTTACCGGTCTCCTACAATGAGCAGTTCTTC. Translated, it gives CASSLPVSYNEQFF.

This clonotype has only a few counts. The chain joins TRBV11-2 to TRBJ2-3; the D gene is possibly TRBD2 (6 bases). The ends were cut back, 5 bases at V and 0 bases at J, with 18 bases in the middle. Per germline, CDR1 SGHAT and CDR2 FQNNGV. This CDR3 comprises 17 residues. The CDR3 loop is CASSPTPGGISTDTQYF. The CDR3 DNA follows: TGTGCCAGCAGCCCCACCCCGGGCGGGATAAGCACAGATACGCAGTATTTT. Variable domain in full (rest from reference TRBV11-2 and TRBJ2-3): EAGVAQSPRYKIIEKRQSVAFWCNPISGHATLYWYQQILGQGPKLLIQFQNNGVVDDSQLPKDRFSAERLKGVDSTLKIQPAKLEDSAVYLCASSPTPGGISTDTQYFGPGTRLTVL.

In this sample, this clonotype turned up once. The chain is built from TRBV20-1 and TRBJ2-7; 9 bases fit TRBD2. J gave up 2 bases and V 4 bases, and 6 bases lay outside the gene matches. This CDR3 has 14 amino acids. Germline V lookup: CDR1 DFQATT, CDR2 SNEGSKA (reference sequence). CDR3 protein: CSATDPSGAYEQYF. The CDR3 bases are TGCAGTGCTACCGACCCTAGCGGGGCCTACGAGCAGTACTTC.

This clonotype was counted only a few times. The chain combines TRBV6-1 with TRBJ2-3; the match to TRBD2 covers 9 bases. V lost 4 bases, J lost 2 bases, and 10 bases stayed unmatched. CDR3 length: 17 amino acids. The germline CDR1 and CDR2 sequences are MNHNS and SASEGT. The CDR3 nucleotides are TGTGCCAGCAGTGTTCTTGGCGGGGGGGCGGTCACAGATACGCAGTATTTT. It is translated as CASSVLGGGAVTDTQYF.

This chain connects TRBV7-8 to TRBJ2-7; D gene ambiguous. The CDR3 extends over 12 amino acids. V was trimmed by 5 bases and J by 3 bases, leaving 8 bases between them. Germline CDR1 reads SGHVS; CDR2 reads FQNEAQ. CDR3 DNA sequence: TGTGCCAGCAGCCCAGCGCGCTACGAGCAGTACTTC. Translating it yields CASSPARYEQYF.

The chain combines TRBV7-2 with TRBJ1-5; D gene ambiguous. CDR3 length: 14 residues. The ends were cut back, 2 bases at V and 7 bases at J, with 12 bases in the middle. Germline V lookup: CDR1 SGHTA, CDR2 FQGNSA. The chain's CDR3 is CASSLSGQSQPQHF. In nucleotides, the CDR3 is TGTGCCAGCAGCTTAAGCGGCCAATCCCAGCCCCAGCATTTT.

The CDR3 loop reads CASSYFRDREYEQYF. The CDR3 DNA sequence: TGTGCCAGCAGTTATTTTCGGGACAGGGAATACGAGCAGTACTTC. The chain uses TRBV2 and TRBJ2-7; 9 bases agree with TRBD1. Germline CDR1 SNHLY, CDR2 FYNNEI. CDR3 size: 15 residues. V lost 5 bases and J lost 4; bases outside the gene matches: 9. The whole variable domain, remainder taken from reference TRBV2 and TRBJ2-7, is EPEVTQTPSHQVTQMGQEVILRCVPISNHLYFYWYRQILGQKVEFLVSFYNNEISEKSEIFDDQFSVERPDGSNFTLKIRSTKLEDSAMYFCASSYFRDREYEQYFGPGTRLTVT.

The J gene is TRBJ2-7, the V gene TRBV9; D is unresolved. The CDR3 is made up of 15 amino acids. The V and J ends lost 0 bases and 0 bases respectively, with 10 bases between them. Per the germline V gene, CDR1 is SGDLS and CDR2 is YYNGEE. CDR3: CASSVAWVCSYEQYF. As DNA, the CDR3 is TGTGCCAGCAGCGTAGCTTGGGTTTGCTCCTACGAGCAGTACTTC. The full variable domain, completed using reference TRBV9 and TRBJ2-7, is DSGVTQTPKHLITATGQRVTLRCSPRSGDLSVYWYQQSLDQGLQFLIQYYNGEERAKGNILERFSAQQFPDLHSELNLSSLELGDSALYFCASSVAWVCSYEQYFGPGTRLTVT.